This T cell receptor beta chain was profiled in a study of T cell repertoires in cytomegalovirus infection. Regarding the study as a whole: Adding up the frequency of public TCR beta families identified people who carried CMV plus the relevant HLA.

The germline V gene has CDR1 LGHNA and CDR2 YSLEER. V lost 0 bases, J lost 8 bases, and 6 bases stayed unmatched. The CDR3 is made up of 15 amino acids. This clonotype was seen a handful of times. Its antigen remains unidentified. TCRdb reprocessed the reads via MiXCR and lists one record per CDR3 protein. This sample carries roughly 500,000 distinct CDR3 sequences, about 33% of them seen once, and the ten largest clones take roughly 17%. The TCR sequence derives from a human donor in good health (CMV status not recorded). Some clones in this sample may be carry-over from other donors' samples. The sequenced sample was cultured PBMCs, obtained from culture after CMV antigen stimulation. The rearrangement uses TRBV4-3 and TRBJ2-2; 7 nucleotides match TRBD1. CDR3 amino acids: CASSQDPAGGGELFF. The CDR3 DNA reads TGCGCCAGCAGCCAAGATCCCGCAGGGGGAGGGGAGCTGTTTTTT.